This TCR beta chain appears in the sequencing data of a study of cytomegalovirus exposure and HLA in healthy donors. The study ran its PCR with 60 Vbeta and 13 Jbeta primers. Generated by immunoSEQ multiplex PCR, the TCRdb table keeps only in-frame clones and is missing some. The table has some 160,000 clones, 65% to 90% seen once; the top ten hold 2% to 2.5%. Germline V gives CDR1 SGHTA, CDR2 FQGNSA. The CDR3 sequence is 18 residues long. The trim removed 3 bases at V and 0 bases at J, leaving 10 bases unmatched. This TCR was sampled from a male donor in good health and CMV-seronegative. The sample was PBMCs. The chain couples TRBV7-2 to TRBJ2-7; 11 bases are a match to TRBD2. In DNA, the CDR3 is TGTGCCAGCAGCTTCTCCACAATAGCGGGGGGGAGCTCCTACGAGCAGTACTTC. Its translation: CASSFSTIAGGSSYEQYF.